The sequence of this T cell receptor beta chain was determined in a study of high-grade serous ovarian cancer treatment subgroups (dated by TCRdb to the early 2020s). About the study as a whole: A mean of roughly 15,000 reads and 6,000 to 8,500 unique TCR beta rearrangements per sample was generated by sequencing. The study profiled TCR beta repertoires in high-grade serous ovarian cancer patients grouped by complete gross resection or neoadjuvant chemotherapy response under a laparoscopic triage algorithm. The cohort comprised some 30 patients: some ten with no residual disease after primary surgery (R0), some ten excellent NACT responders, and some ten poor NACT responders. Each patient contributed one primary tumor and two metastatic tumor samples, giving approximately 91 samples in total.

High-throughput TCR profiling via ImmunoSEQ was performed on the roughly 81 tumor samples. On the study's bioinformatics: The repertoire diversity metrics included richness (unique productive sequences), clonality, evenness and relatedness, and the Bhattacharyya coefficient was used to measure similarity between samples. In a sensitivity analysis, TCRs with fewer than two reads were excluded, and consistent conclusions were obtained. TCRdb limited this immuneACCESS table to in-frame rearrangements with V and J called. A share of clones is missing; checked studies link under half to unresolved V genes, and the rest is unexplained. The DNA was the basis for D and trimming; V, J and clone size are from that table. The sample table holds some 4,200 clones, of which 78% were seen once. Less than 9.5% of the sample is in the top ten clones. Results and caveats for the whole study, not just this receptor: TCR clonal relatedness was found to be positively correlated with neoantigen level and, by trend, with copy number variation and mutation load derived from whole-genome sequencing. Spatial information was not captured by bulk tumor TCR sequencing, so insight into HGSC tumor complexity and diversity was limited. Repertoire similarity ranging from about 0.1 to 0.85 was observed between tumors from the same patient, whereas almost no similarity was observed between different patients. TCR repertoire analyses focused on CDR3; CDR1 and CDR2 were not analyzed.

A remark on this clone: Its antigen is still unknown. Qualities for individual bases were not recorded, and no much larger clone is one base off.

Tumor samples were obtained before definitive surgery or chemotherapy. Genomic DNA was extracted by the MD Anderson Biospecimen Extraction Resource, and TCR sequencing was done by the MD Anderson Cancer Genomics Laboratory. There are 18 amino acids in the CDR3, from cysteine to phenylalanine inclusive. The retained sequence is limited to the CDR3, 54 bases, with the frame set at the first base. Clipping removes 4 bases from V and 8 bases from J, with 19 as the unmatched junction base count. Per the germline V gene, SGHTA is the CDR1 and FQGNSA is the CDR2. Specimen: tumor tissue. The sequence links TRBV7-2 to TRBJ1-2; a stretch of 10 junction bases matches TRBD1. The TCR comes from a human donor with high-grade serous ovarian cancer. CDR3 reads: CASSSGPDRGPARRGYTF. The nucleotides read TGTGCCAGCAGCTCGGGACCAGACAGGGGGCCCGCGCGGCGGGGCTACACCTTC.